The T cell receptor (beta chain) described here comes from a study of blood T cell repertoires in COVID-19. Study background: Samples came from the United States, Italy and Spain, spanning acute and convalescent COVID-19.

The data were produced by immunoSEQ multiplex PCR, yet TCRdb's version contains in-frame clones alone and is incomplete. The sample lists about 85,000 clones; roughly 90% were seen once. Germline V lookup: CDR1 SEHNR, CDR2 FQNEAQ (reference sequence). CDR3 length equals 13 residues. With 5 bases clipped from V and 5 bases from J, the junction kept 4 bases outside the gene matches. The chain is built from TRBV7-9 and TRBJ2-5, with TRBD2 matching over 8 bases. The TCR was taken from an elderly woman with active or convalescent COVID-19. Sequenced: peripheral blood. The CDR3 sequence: CASSQLAAETQYF. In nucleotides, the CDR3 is TGTGCCAGCAGCCAACTAGCGGCGGAGACCCAGTACTTC.